Listed here are 18 T cell receptor beta chains from one sample, sequenced in a study of radiation and T cells in renal cell carcinoma. As for time point: blood 2 weeks post-SBRT. The treatment here: 15 Gy SBRT to primary tumor, nephrectomy 4 weeks later. Sequencing was performed with immunoSEQ multiplex PCR; in TCRdb, only in-frame clones are kept and a portion is missing. The sample yields 150,000 to 160,000 clones, 87% seen once. The source material was blood, sampled from a patient whose treatment included radiotherapy and nephrectomy. The receptors derive from a woman in her fifties or sixties with renal cell carcinoma.

The chain links TRBV7-3 to TRBJ1-2, with D hard to call. The CDR3 covers 15 residues. The V gene lost 1 base and the J gene lost 6 bases, with 15 bases spanning the gap. CDR1 is SGHTA, CDR2 FQGTGA, per germline. The CDR3 reads CASSLNPGVSDGYTF. DNA for the CDR3: TGTGCCAGCAGCTTAAACCCTGGGGTCTCGGATGGCTACACCTTC.

The CDR3 protein is CASSAQTGLNSPLHF. The CDR3 DNA reads TGTGCCAGCAGCGCCCAGACAGGGCTGAATTCACCCCTCCACTTT. The J gene is TRBJ1-6, the V gene TRBV9; 7 nucleotides line up with TRBD1. The V segment lost 3 bases and the J segment 7 bases; nucleotides outside the gene matches: 7. In germline, CDR1 is SGDLS, CDR2 YYNGEE. This CDR3 is built from 15 residues.

This chain uses TRBV5-4 with TRBJ1-1, with 7 bases matching TRBD1. V lost 0 bases to trimming and J lost 4 bases; unmatched junction nucleotides: 6. In germline, CDR1 is SGHNT, CDR2 YYREEE (reference sequence). CDR3 length equals 15 residues. The CDR3, as DNA: TGTGCCAGCAGCTTGGGTGGACAGGCGAGCACTGAAGCTTTCTTT. Amino acid sequence: CASSLGGQASTEAFF.

CDR3 sequence (DNA): TGCGCCAGCAGCCATCCGACTCGTTCCTACGAGCAGTACTTC. This codes for CASSHPTRSYEQYF. The V call is TRBV4-1, the J call TRBJ2-7; D remains unclear. The CDR3 length is 14 residues. Germline V gene sequence: CDR1 MGHRA, CDR2 YSYEKL. V lost 3 bases and J 1 base, leaving 10 bases between the germline ends.

The V gene is TRBV4-2, the J gene TRBJ2-7; TRBD1 matches at 9 bases. CDR3 size: 17 residues. CDR1 and CDR2 (germline): LGHNA, YNFKEQ. V was pared by 8 bases and J by 3 bases, with 17 bases of the junction left unmatched. CDR3 residues: CASGDRESPQSIYEQYF. DNA of the CDR3: TGTGCCAGCGGGGACAGGGAGTCACCCCAGAGCATCTACGAGCAGTACTTC.

V usage is TRBV11-2 and J usage is TRBJ1-4; weak D call: TRBD1 (5 bases). Trimming stripped 6 bases from V and 11 bases from J, with 16 bases between. The germline gives CDR1 SGHAT, CDR2 FQNNGV. This CDR3 has 13 residues. CDR3 nucleotide sequence: TGTGCCAGCAGGCCGACAACTCGGGGGAAACTGTTTTTT. As protein: CASRPTTRGKLFF. The whole variable domain, remainder taken from reference TRBV11-2 and TRBJ1-4, is EAGVAQSPRYKIIEKRQSVAFWCNPISGHATLYWYQQILGQGPKLLIQFQNNGVVDDSQLPKDRFSAERLKGVDSTLKIQPAKLEDSAVYLCASRPTTRGKLFFGSGTQLSVL.

The chain employs TRBV5-8 and TRBJ1-2; D perhaps matches TRBD1 (5 bases). Trimming left V 3 bases short and J 4 bases short, with 16 bases between. The germline CDR1 and CDR2 sequences are SGHTS and YDEGEE. The CDR3 is 15 amino acids. CDR3 region: CASSSTPGTVYGYTF. Written as DNA, the CDR3 is TGTGCCAGCAGCTCGACTCCCGGGACGGTCTATGGCTACACCTTC.

The J gene is TRBJ1-6, the V gene TRBV2; 9 bases are a match to TRBD1. Germline trimming cut 1 base from V and 10 bases from J; bases unmatched to any gene: 11. This CDR3 region has 17 residues. CDR1 and CDR2 from the germline V gene are SNHLY and FYNNEI. CDR3 sequence: CASSEESTGGLRSPLHF. In DNA form, the CDR3 reads TGTGCCAGCAGTGAAGAATCGACAGGGGGATTGAGATCACCCCTCCACTTT.

V gene TRBV19 combines with J gene TRBJ1-2; a weak D match, TRBD1 (5 bases). CDR1 is LNHDA and CDR2 is SQIVND in the germline V gene (reference sequence). This CDR3 is 15 amino acids long. The germline V and J ends were trimmed by 5 bases and 2 bases, with 15 bases remaining between them. CDR3 residues: CASSSRGPLNYGYTF. The CDR3 nucleotides are TGTGCCAGTAGTTCCCGGGGCCCCTTAAACTATGGCTACACCTTC.

The chain links TRBV30 to TRBJ2-5; 7 bases are shared with TRBD1. CDR1 is GTSNPN and CDR2 is SVGIG in the germline V gene (reference sequence). With 2 bases clipped from V and 5 bases from J, the junction kept 11 bases outside the gene matches. The CDR3 is made up of 15 amino acids. CDR3 DNA: TGTGCCTGGAGTACGGGACAGTCGGGTATGGAGACCCAGTACTTC. As protein: CAWSTGQSGMETQYF. Drawing the rest from reference TRBV30 and TRBJ2-5, the complete variable domain is SQTIHQWPATLVQPVGSPLSLECTVEGTSNPNLYWYRQAAGRGLQLLFYSVGIGQISSEVPQNLSASRPQDRQFILSSKKLLLSDSGFYLCAWSTGQSGMETQYFGPGTRLLVL.

CDR3 coding DNA: TGTGCCAGCAATAGAGGGGGCAACAATGAGCAGTTCTTC. It translates to CASNRGGNNEQFF. The V call is TRBV6-6, the J call TRBJ2-1, with 7 bases fitting TRBD1. The germline V gene encodes CDR1 MNHNY and CDR2 SVGAGI (reference sequence). The CDR3 is 13 residues long. The trim removed 7 bases at V and 5 bases at J, leaving 5 bases unmatched.

V is TRBV28 and J is TRBJ2-6; D perhaps matches TRBD1 (6 bases). With 2 bases removed from V and 4 bases from J, the gap between germline ends came to 9 bases. Germline CDR1 reads MDHEN; CDR2 reads SYDVKM. The CDR3 loop spans 15 amino acids. The CDR3 protein is CASSLGGPGANVLTF. The DNA of the CDR3 is TGTGCCAGCAGTTTAGGGGGCCCGGGGGCCAACGTCCTGACTTTC.

The sample holds a few counts of this clone. The J gene is TRBJ1-1, the V gene TRBV11-2, with D possibly being TRBD1 (6 bases). With 6 bases removed from V and 4 bases from J, the gap between germline ends came to 9 bases. CDR1 and CDR2 (germline): SGHAT, FQNNGV. The length of the CDR3 is 12 residues. The CDR3 bases are TGTGCCAGCAGGACAGGTAGCACTGAAGCTTTCTTT. Residues: CASRTGSTEAFF.

The chain carries TRBV18 and TRBJ1-6; possibly TRBD1 for D (5 bases). Germline CDR1 is KGHSH and CDR2 is LQKENI. The V end lost 4 bases, the J end lost 8 bases, and 15 bases lay between the germline ends. The CDR3 runs 15 residues. CDR3 DNA sequence: TGTGCCAGCTCACAAAATAAATGGGGGGATTCACCCCTCCACTTT. Protein: CASSQNKWGDSPLHF.

This chain connects TRBV18 to TRBJ1-6; D uncertain. The CDR3 has 16 amino acids. V lost 3 bases to trimming and J lost 4 bases, with 13 bases between them. CDR1 is KGHSH, CDR2 LQKENI, per germline. The CDR3 is CASSPSTVPYNSPLHF. CDR3 coding DNA: TGTGCCAGCTCACCTTCAACAGTCCCATATAATTCACCCCTCCACTTT. The whole variable domain, filled in from reference TRBV18 and TRBJ1-6, reads NAGVMQNPRHLVRRRGQEARLRCSPMKGHSHVYWYRQLPEEGLKFMVYLQKENIIDESGMPKERFSAEFPKEGPSILRIQQVVRGDSAAYFCASSPSTVPYNSPLHFGNGTRLTVT.

The CDR3 loop is CASSYLREMGYGYTF. In nucleotides, the CDR3 is TGCGCCAGCAGCTACCTCAGGGAAATGGGGTATGGCTACACCTTC. The chain carries TRBV5-1 and TRBJ1-2, with D tentatively TRBD1 (5 bases). V gave up 3 bases and J gave up 5 bases, with 17 bases separating them. This CDR3 has 15 residues. CDR1 and CDR2 from the germline V gene are SGHRS and YFSETQ.

This chain connects TRBV7-8 to TRBJ2-7; D is perhaps TRBD1 or TRBD2 (5 bases each). Germline CDR1 is SGHVS and CDR2 is FQNEAQ. This CDR3 is 16 amino acids long. The germline V and J ends were trimmed by 0 bases and 3 bases, with 15 bases remaining between them. The CDR3 DNA is TGTGCCAGCAGCTTAGCGTCCGAGGGGCGCTTCTACGAGCAGTACTTC. Translation: CASSLASEGRFYEQYF.

V and J are TRBV5-4 and TRBJ2-5, with TRBD2 as a possible D gene (7 bases). The CDR3 runs 15 residues. With 2 bases removed from V and 0 bases from J, the gap between germline ends came to 11 bases. CDR1 SGHNT and CDR2 YYREEE come from the germline V gene (reference sequence). CDR3: CASSLGGTNQETQYF. The CDR3 DNA sequence: TGTGCCAGCAGCTTAGGGGGGACTAACCAAGAGACCCAGTACTTC.